The 9 T cell receptor beta chains in this list originate from one sample, sequenced in a study of CD8+ T cells in alopecia areata listed by TCRdb under 2018. This specimen's treatment or condition label, per the study, means: oral pan-JAK inhibitor, 5-10 mg twice daily. The library was built by means of the immunoSEQ multiplex PCR assay. To provide template for TCR sequencing, every sample had RNA extracted and reverse transcribed into cDNA. This immuneACCESS table, as held by TCRdb, lists in-frame sequences with V and J called but not all clones. Of the missing ones, under half trace to an unresolved V gene in checked studies; the others have no known cause. This sample gives a few hundred thousand clones in total; roughly two fifths of them show up just once. The ten largest clones add up to 0.48% of the sample. The sequencing used CD4+ T cells sorted from blood, collected around week 31, from a patient treated with tofacitinib. The receptors were sampled from a human donor with alopecia areata.

The chain employs TRBV6-5 and TRBJ2-3; a weak D match, TRBD2 (6 bases). CDR1 and CDR2 from the germline V gene are MNHEY and SVGAGI. Deletions cut 10 bases from V and 4 bases from J, with 9 bases between. The length of the CDR3 is 11 residues. CDR3 region: CATREADTQYF. In DNA form, the CDR3 reads TGTGCCACCAGGGAGGCAGATACGCAGTATTTT.

This clone has just a few counts. The chain uses TRBV30 and TRBJ1-1; a possible D gene is TRBD1 (5 bases). The CDR3 extends over 13 amino acids. In germline, CDR1 is GTSNPN, CDR2 SVGIG (reference sequence). The V end was cut by 2 bases, the J end by 7 bases, with 14 bases between. The chain's CDR3 is CAWSPSGTREAFF. The CDR3 coding sequence is TGTGCCTGGAGTCCATCCGGGACCCGTGAAGCTTTCTTT.

This clone was seen just once. The CDR3: CASSRVSSYEQYF. CDR3 nucleotide sequence: TGTGCCAGCAGCAGGGTTAGCTCCTACGAGCAGTACTTC. This chain uses TRBV6-1 with TRBJ2-7, with TRBD1 as a possible D gene (5 bases). Looked up from germline, CDR1 is MNHNS and CDR2 is SASEGT. Trimming removed 6 bases from V and 0 bases from J, with 9 bases in between. The CDR3 consists of 13 residues.

The chain employs TRBV29-1 and TRBJ1-2, with TRBD1 identical over 8 bases. This CDR3 is built from 14 residues. Losses at the gene ends were 0 bases for V and 4 bases for J; bases not matched to a gene: 4. The germline V gene encodes CDR1 SQVTM and CDR2 ANQGSEA. The CDR3 region has the DNA TGCAGCGTTGAAGAGCAGGGGGCAGGCTATGGCTACACCTTC. Translation gives CSVEEQGAGYGYTF. The full variable domain, with the rest looked up from reference TRBV29-1 and TRBJ1-2, is SAVISQKPSRDICQRGTSLTIQCQVDSQVTMMFWYRQQPGQSLTLIATANQGSEATYESGFVIDKFPISRPNLTFSTLTVSNMSPEDSSIYLCSVEEQGAGYGYTFGSGTRLTVV.

In this sample, this clone turned up a few times. V is TRBV19 and J is TRBJ1-1; D is ambiguous. This CDR3 spans 14 amino acids. Germline-derived CDR1 and CDR2 are LNHDA and SQIVND (reference sequence). Trimming pared 2 bases from V and 5 bases from J, leaving 12 bases between. The CDR3 sequence is CASSIRGRGTEAFF. DNA for the CDR3: TGTGCCAGTAGTATACGGGGTCGTGGGACTGAAGCTTTCTTT.

This clone appeared a few times. The genes are TRBV12-5 and TRBJ2-1, with TRBD2 identical over 11 bases. Looked up from germline, CDR1 is LGHNT and CDR2 is FRNRAP. The CDR3 loop spans 15 amino acids. J lost 6 bases, V lost 1 base, and 2 bases had no gene match. The CDR3 region has the DNA TGTGCTAGTGGTTTGGGAGGGACTAGCGGCAATGAGCAGTTCTTC. Encoded protein: CASGLGGTSGNEQFF.

This clone came up a few times. The rearrangement uses TRBV29-1 and TRBJ2-5; TRBD1 agrees at 8 bases. V shed 1 base, J shed 1 base, and the junction held 2 bases outside the gene matches. The CDR3 extends over 14 amino acids. The germline V gene encodes CDR1 SQVTM and CDR2 ANQGSEA. CDR3 bases: TGCAGCGTTGAAGGACAGGGGCTCCAAGAGACCCAGTACTTC. It specifies CSVEGQGLQETQYF.

A few counts support this clone. The V gene is TRBV19, the J gene TRBJ2-7, with D perhaps TRBD1 (6 bases). CDR1 LNHDA and CDR2 SQIVND come from the germline V gene (reference sequence). V dropped 7 bases and J dropped 1 base, with 17 bases sitting between them. The CDR3 consists of 15 residues. The chain's CDR3 is CASTTAGAQSYEQYF. Written as DNA, the CDR3 is TGTGCCAGTACCACCGCAGGGGCCCAGTCCTACGAGCAGTACTTC.

This clone turned up a few times. The J gene is TRBJ1-1, the V gene TRBV7-9; no reliable D call. V lost 1 base to trimming and J lost 8 bases, with 11 bases between them. CDR3 length equals 13 residues. Germline V CDR1 and CDR2: SEHNR, FQNEAQ (reference sequence). The CDR3 region is CASSLGRVEEAFF. CDR3 in DNA: TGTGCCAGCAGCTTAGGCCGCGTAGAGGAAGCTTTCTTT.